A selection of T cell receptor beta chains follows, all from one sample in a study of human T cells and chemical hapten exposure. TCRdb re-derived calls from the 5' RACE reads in MiXCR, one entry per CDR3 protein. This table holds around 140,000 distinct CDR3 sequences, approximately 4% found once. These receptors all stem from a female donor in good health. Each CDR3 is given with its conserved first and last residue. Each record gives: D gene, V gene, J gene, clone size, CDR3 DNA, CDR3 protein. The D gene is left open where the match is weak. Some rows mark clone size as missing; the rest say once, few, many or name a class of expanded clone.

D gene: TRBD1; V gene: TRBV7-9; J gene: TRBJ1-1; clone size: many; CDR3 DNA: TGTGCCAGCAGCCGACAGGGGGCGGTTGAAGCTTTCTTT; CDR3 protein: CASSRQGAVEAFF
D gene: NA; V gene: TRBV6-2/TRBV6-3; J gene: TRBJ2-1; clone size: many; CDR3 DNA: TGTGCCAGCAGTTCGGTTAGCCGCAATGAGCAGTTCTTC; CDR3 protein: CASSSVSRNEQFF
D gene: NA; V gene: TRBV6-2/TRBV6-3; J gene: TRBJ2-7; clone size: many; CDR3 DNA: TGTGCCAGCAGTTACCGTCGACCGGGAGAAGAGCAGTACTTC; CDR3 protein: CASSYRRPGEEQYF
D gene: NA; V gene: TRBV2; J gene: TRBJ1-5; clone size: many; CDR3 DNA: TGTGCCAGCAGACTCTCGACAGGTTTAAATCAGCCCCAGCATTTT; CDR3 protein: CASRLSTGLNQPQHF
D gene: TRBD1; V gene: TRBV4-1; J gene: TRBJ2-7; clone size: NA; CDR3 DNA: TGCGCCAGCAGCCAAAACAGGGGCCGGGTGGAGCAGTACTTC; CDR3 protein: CASSQNRGRVEQYF
D gene: NA; V gene: TRBV6-1; J gene: TRBJ1-2; clone size: few; CDR3 DNA: TGTGCCAGCAGTGAGCCGGACGGAATCTATGGCGACACCTTC; CDR3 protein: CASSEPDGIYGDTF
D gene: NA; V gene: TRBV20-1; J gene: TRBJ1-6; clone size: many; CDR3 DNA: TGCAGTGCCGTGGGAGGGGAAGGCTCACCCCTCCACTTT; CDR3 protein: CSAVGGEGSPLHF
D gene: TRBD2; V gene: TRBV7-2; J gene: TRBJ2-7; clone size: many; CDR3 DNA: TGTGCCAGCAGCCTCTCCCTAGGGAGGGCCAGTACCTACGAGCAGTACTTC; CDR3 protein: CASSLSLGRASTYEQYF
D gene: TRBD2; V gene: TRBV7-8; J gene: TRBJ2-3; clone size: many; CDR3 DNA: TGTGCCAGCAGCTTACGTAGACTAGCGGGCCCCACAGATACGCAGTATTTT; CDR3 protein: CASSLRRLAGPTDTQYF
D gene: TRBD1; V gene: TRBV12-3/TRBV12-4; J gene: TRBJ2-1; clone size: many; CDR3 DNA: TGTGCCAGCAGTCTGCGTGGGACAGGCCTCTACAATGAGCAGTTCTTC; CDR3 protein: CASSLRGTGLYNEQFF
D gene: TRBD1; V gene: TRBV29-1; J gene: TRBJ2-7; clone size: many; CDR3 DNA: TGCAGCGTTATCAGTCTAGGGGACAGGGGCGTCTACGAGCAGTACTTC; CDR3 protein: CSVISLGDRGVYEQYF
D gene: NA; V gene: TRBV7-9; J gene: TRBJ2-2; clone size: many; CDR3 DNA: TGTGCCAGCAGCTCTTCGGGGTCTTTCCACACCGGGGAGCTGTTTTTT; CDR3 protein: CASSSSGSFHTGELFF
D gene: NA; V gene: TRBV20-1; J gene: TRBJ2-7; clone size: many; CDR3 DNA: TGCAGTGCTAGAGCCGCCGGCGTGAAAGTCAGTCGCAGTGAGCAGTACTTC; CDR3 protein: CSARAAGVKVSRSEQYF
D gene: NA; V gene: TRBV6-5; J gene: TRBJ2-7; clone size: many; CDR3 DNA: TGTGCCACGGCGGTCGGAAGGAGCTCCTACGAGCAGTACTTC; CDR3 protein: CATAVGRSSYEQYF
D gene: NA; V gene: TRBV6-5; J gene: TRBJ1-1; clone size: many; CDR3 DNA: TGTGCCAGCAGTCTACCGGCGGCGGGGAACACTGAAGCTTTCTTT; CDR3 protein: CASSLPAAGNTEAFF
D gene: TRBD2; V gene: TRBV7-2; J gene: TRBJ2-7; clone size: few; CDR3 DNA: TGTGCCAGCAGCTTACGGGGGGGCTCTTCCTACGAGCAGTACTTC; CDR3 protein: CASSLRGGSSYEQYF
D gene: NA; V gene: TRBV27; J gene: TRBJ1-6; clone size: many; CDR3 DNA: TGTGCCAGCAGTTCGCAGGGTGATTCACCCCTCCACTTT; CDR3 protein: CASSSQGDSPLHF
D gene: NA; V gene: TRBV2; J gene: TRBJ1-4; clone size: many; CDR3 DNA: TGTGCCAGCAGGTCAAGATCGGGGGACGAAAAACTGTTTTTT; CDR3 protein: CASRSRSGDEKLFF
D gene: NA; V gene: TRBV5-4; J gene: TRBJ2-7; clone size: many; CDR3 DNA: TGTGCCAGCAGCTTGGCAGCGACAGGTCGGTACGAGCAGTACTTC; CDR3 protein: CASSLAATGRYEQYF
D gene: NA; V gene: TRBV5-4; J gene: TRBJ2-1; clone size: many; CDR3 DNA: TGTGCCAGCAGCTTTTGGGGGTGGATTGAGCAGTTCTTC; CDR3 protein: CASSFWGWIEQFF
D gene: TRBD1; V gene: TRBV5-6; J gene: TRBJ1-2; clone size: many; CDR3 DNA: TGTGCCAGCAGCCTGCTTATGGGAGGGACAGGGGGAAGGTATGGCTACACCTTC; CDR3 protein: CASSLLMGGTGGRYGYTF
D gene: TRBD1; V gene: TRBV7-8; J gene: TRBJ1-6; clone size: NA; CDR3 DNA: TGTGCCAGCAGCTTCCCCGGGACAGGGCTCTCACCCCTCCACTTT; CDR3 protein: CASSFPGTGLSPLHF
D gene: NA; V gene: TRBV29-1; J gene: TRBJ1-2; clone size: many; CDR3 DNA: TGCAGCGGGGTACAGGGCGAAATCTCTAACTATGGCTACACCTTC; CDR3 protein: CSGVQGEISNYGYTF
D gene: NA; V gene: TRBV7-9; J gene: TRBJ2-2; clone size: many; CDR3 DNA: TGTGCCAGCAGCTTATCCCCAGGGGCCACCGGGGAGCTGTTTTTT; CDR3 protein: CASSLSPGATGELFF
D gene: TRBD2; V gene: TRBV5-6; J gene: TRBJ2-3; clone size: many; CDR3 DNA: TGTGCCAGCAGCGAGACTAGCGGCACAGATACGCAGTATTTT; CDR3 protein: CASSETSGTDTQYF
D gene: NA; V gene: TRBV7-9; J gene: TRBJ2-3; clone size: many; CDR3 DNA: TGTGCCAGCAGCCCCGGAAGTTTGAGGGCAGATACGCAGTATTTT; CDR3 protein: CASSPGSLRADTQYF